The table lists the clone carrying this T cell receptor (beta chain) with many counts. Its specificity is unknown. The data were obtained in a study of T cells in Graves' hyperthyroidism and ophthalmopathy. Study-wide results and caveats: A 13 V-J model separated ophthalmopathy from stable hyperthyroidism.

Template material for amplifying TCR beta CDR3 regions consisted of RNA transcripts. First-round RT-PCR targeting the TCR CDR3 was performed with the HTBI primer set. TCRdb reprocessed the multiplex PCR reads via MiXCR and lists one record per CDR3 protein. The data show some 400,000 distinct CDR3 sequences, approximately 13% seen once. CDR1 SGHKS and CDR2 YYEKEE come from the germline V gene (reference sequence). V gave up 4 bases and J gave up 4 bases, with 12 bases separating them. The CDR3 spans 13 residues. The chain combines TRBV5-5 with TRBJ2-7, with D possibly TRBD1 on 6 matching bases. The source material was blood. The receptor's source is a woman in her sixties or seventies with Graves' hyperthyroidism. Written as DNA, the CDR3 is TGTGCCAGCAGCCCCGGGACATTTTACGAGCAGTACTTC. Its protein product is CASSPGTFYEQYF.